The 20 T cell receptor beta chains presented below share a single source sample, sequenced in a study of radiotherapy plus CTLA-4 blockade in lung cancer (dated by TCRdb to about 2018). Libraries came from the immunoSEQ multiplex PCR assay. Entries here come from immuneACCESS through TCRdb and include only in-frame sequences with V and J called. Some clones fail to appear in such tables; in the studies checked, an unresolved V gene covers under half of the shortfall, and the cause of the remainder is unknown. In all, the sample holds 26,000 or so clones, and approximately 80% of those were seen once. Together, the top ten hold around 7.7% of the sample. This specimen consisted of peripheral blood, obtained from a patient treated with radiotherapy plus ipilimumab. Receptors were obtained from a human donor with non-small cell lung cancer who had stable disease on radiotherapy plus ipilimumab.

The CDR3 DNA follows: TGTGCCAGCAGCTCAGAAGGGGGGGAGCCTGTCAGCTCCTATAATTCACCCCTCCACTTT. It codes for CASSSEGGEPVSSYNSPLHF. This rearrangement joins TRBV11-2 to TRBJ1-6, with D possibly being TRBD1 (6 bases). Germline CDR1 and CDR2: SGHAT and FQNNGV. CDR3 size: 20 residues. Trimming stripped 4 bases from V and 0 bases from J, with 22 bases between. Supplemented by reference TRBV11-2 and TRBJ1-6, the full variable domain reads EAGVAQSPRYKIIEKRQSVAFWCNPISGHATLYWYQQILGQGPKLLIQFQNNGVVDDSQLPKDRFSAERLKGVDSTLKIQPAKLEDSAVYLCASSSEGGEPVSSYNSPLHFGNGTRLTVT.

Turning to this clone: The sample has other DNA sequences that encode this CDR3 too. This rearrangement joins TRBV9 to TRBJ2-3; no reliable D call. This CDR3 has 15 amino acids. The germline V and J ends were trimmed by 0 bases and 7 bases, with 15 bases remaining between them. Looked up from germline, CDR1 is SGDLS and CDR2 is YYNGEE. The CDR3 nucleotides read TGTGCCAGCAGCGTAGAATTCGGAGCTGAACATACGCAGTATTTT. Protein product: CASSVEFGAEHTQYF.

The chain joins TRBV6-1 to TRBJ1-1, with 7 nucleotides matching TRBD1. The CDR3 spans 13 residues. The germline V gene has CDR1 MNHNS and CDR2 SASEGT. V gave up 7 bases and J gave up 8 bases; unmatched junction bases: 10. The CDR3: CASTVTLQGEAFF. The CDR3 region has the DNA TGTGCCAGCACCGTCACTTTACAGGGGGAAGCTTTCTTT.

The chain couples TRBV20-1 to TRBJ2-3; D gene uncertain. Trimming removed 1 base at V and 6 bases at J, with 5 bases between. Per germline, CDR1 DFQATT and CDR2 SNEGSKA (reference sequence). CDR3 length: 11 amino acids. CDR3 loop: CSARAVDTQYF. CDR3 in DNA: TGCAGTGCTAGAGCCGTGGATACGCAGTATTTT.

This clone was found once. This chain links TRBV13 with TRBJ2-7; D unresolved. The V end was cut by 7 bases, the J end by 3 bases, with 16 bases between. Germline V gives CDR1 PRHDT, CDR2 FYEKMQ (reference sequence). This CDR3 spans 14 amino acids. The CDR3 region is CASTPSVPGYEQYV. DNA of the CDR3: TGTGCCAGCACCCCGAGTGTTCCAGGCTACGAGCAGTACGTC.

V gene TRBV6-5 combines with J gene TRBJ2-7, with TRBD2 matching 7 bases. The V gene's germline CDR1 is MNHEY and CDR2 SVGAGI. Unmatched junction bases numbered 7, after V lost 2 bases and J lost 6 bases. The CDR3 runs to 14 residues. The CDR3 loop reads CASSYDSSGAEQYF. The CDR3 DNA reads as TGTGCCAGCAGTTACGATTCGAGCGGGGCCGAGCAGTACTTC.

This clone was seen more than once but under ten times. The rearrangement uses TRBV6-5 and TRBJ2-7; 10 bases align to TRBD2. Trimming removed 6 bases from V and 4 bases from J; junction bases left unmatched: 9. The CDR3 covers 15 residues. CDR1 and CDR2 (germline): MNHEY, SVGAGI. The CDR3 nucleotides are TGTGCCAGCAGAAAAAGCGGGGGGGCCTCTTACGAGCAGTACGTC. It encodes CASRKSGGASYEQYV.

This chain connects TRBV2 to TRBJ2-7; no clear D. The CDR3 contains 12 residues. Trimming shortened V by 2 bases and J by 5 bases, and 7 bases separated the two germline ends. Germline V gives CDR1 SNHLY, CDR2 FYNNEI. The CDR3, as DNA: TGTGCCAGCAGTGAAAACAGCAACGAGCAGTACTTC. Translation gives CASSENSNEQYF.

The J gene is TRBJ1-4, the V gene TRBV5-1; D is uncertain. V was clipped by 0 bases and J by 4 bases, with 7 bases between them. Germline-derived CDR1 and CDR2 are SGHRS and YFSETQ. The CDR3 has 14 residues. The CDR3 sequence: CASSLDGINEKLFF. The CDR3, as DNA: TGCGCCAGCAGCTTGGACGGCATTAATGAAAAACTGTTTTTT. The variable domain in full, completed from reference TRBV5-1 and TRBJ1-4, reads KAGVTQTPRYLIKTRGQQVTLSCSPISGHRSVSWYQQTPGQGLQFLFEYFSETQRNKGNFPGRFSGRQFSNSRSEMNVSTLELGDSALYLCASSLDGINEKLFFGSGTQLSVL.

The V call is TRBV29-1, the J call TRBJ1-1; D is undetermined. Germline V CDR1 and CDR2: SQVTM, ANQGSEA. V dropped 3 bases and J dropped 2 bases, with 4 bases sitting between them. The CDR3 runs 11 residues. The CDR3, as DNA: TGCAGCGTTGACAGTAACACTGAAGCTTTCTTT. Amino acids: CSVDSNTEAFF. Filled out from reference TRBV29-1 and TRBJ1-1, the complete variable domain reads SAVISQKPSRDICQRGTSLTIQCQVDSQVTMMFWYRQQPGQSLTLIATANQGSEATYESGFVIDKFPISRPNLTFSTLTVSNMSPEDSSIYLCSVDSNTEAFFGQGTRLTVV.

The chain has TRBV5-6 and TRBJ2-5; 9 nucleotides line up with TRBD1. This CDR3 contains 17 residues. The V and J ends lost 4 bases and 3 bases, in that order; junction bases with no gene match: 13. Germline V gives CDR1 SGHDT, CDR2 YYEEEE. CDR3 coding DNA: TGTGCCAGCAGCAGGTACAGGGGGCGAGTTTTCGAAGAGACCCAGTACTTC. Protein sequence: CASSRYRGRVFEETQYF.

The CDR3 sequence is CASSGERAYGYTF. As DNA, the CDR3 is TGTGCCAGCAGTGGGGAGAGGGCTTATGGCTACACCTTC. This chain uses TRBV6-1 with TRBJ1-2, with no clear D. The CDR3 is made up of 13 amino acids. CDR1 is MNHNS and CDR2 is SASEGT in the germline V gene. Trimming cost V 4 bases and J 5 bases, with 11 bases left between them.

This clone turned up a few times. The V call is TRBV7-8, the J call TRBJ2-7; D is perhaps TRBD2 (6 bases). From germline, CDR1 is SGHVS and CDR2 FQNEAQ. Trimming removed 1 base at V and 0 bases at J, with 10 bases between. The CDR3 covers 15 residues. CDR3 DNA: TGTGCCAGCAGCTTAGGGGACGGGAGCTCCTACGAGCAGTACTTC. Amino acid sequence: CASSLGDGSSYEQYF.

The gene calls are TRBV28 and TRBJ1-2; the D is unclear. Germline lookup yields CDR1 MDHEN and CDR2 SYDVKM. The CDR3 sequence is 15 residues long. V shed 2 bases and J shed 1 base, with 11 bases lying between them. CDR3: CASSLGSALNYGYTF. The CDR3 nucleotides read TGTGCCAGCAGTTTAGGGTCAGCCCTTAACTATGGCTACACCTTC.

The chain combines TRBV30 with TRBJ1-1; possible D gene TRBD1, 5 bases. Trimming removed 2 bases from V and 0 bases from J, with 7 bases in between. The CDR3 is made up of 13 amino acids. Per germline, CDR1 GTSNPN and CDR2 SVGIG (reference sequence). CDR3: CAWSPTVNTEAFF. For the CDR3, the DNA is TGTGCCTGGAGTCCGACAGTGAACACTGAAGCTTTCTTT.

The V and J genes are TRBV11-2 and TRBJ2-1; D is unresolved. The CDR3 runs to 12 residues. The germline CDR1 and CDR2 sequences are SGHAT and FQNNGV. Trimming took off 3 bases at V and 6 bases at J, with 6 bases between the two ends. CDR3 protein: CASSLPRNEQFF. The CDR3, as DNA: TGTGCCAGCAGCTTGCCCCGCAATGAGCAGTTCTTC.

The gene calls are TRBV11-2 and TRBJ2-5; 7 bases are a match to TRBD1. The J call may be faulty, since TRBJ2-7 better matches the DNA end. The CDR3 runs to 15 residues. Per germline, CDR1 SGHAT and CDR2 FQNNGV. The CDR3 DNA sequence: TGTGCCAGCAGCTTATCCCGGGACAGTTACTACGAGCAGTACTTC. This translates into CASSLSRDSYYEQYF.

The J gene is TRBJ2-3, the V gene TRBV13, with a possible D match to TRBD2 (6 bases). Germline CDR1 is PRHDT and CDR2 is FYEKMQ (reference sequence). V shed 0 bases and J shed 4 bases, with 20 bases lying between them. The CDR3 contains 18 residues. The CDR3 DNA reads TGTGCCAGCAGCTTAGGTTTCCTGACTAGAAGTAGGGCAGATACGCAGTATTTT. It translates to CASSLGFLTRSRADTQYF.

The chain couples TRBV5-1 to TRBJ1-3; TRBD1 matches at 9 bases. Germline lookup yields CDR1 SGHRS and CDR2 YFSETQ. CDR3 size: 16 residues. Losses at the gene ends were 3 bases for V and 7 bases for J; bases not matched to a gene: 11. The CDR3 region is CASSSGTGTGWNTIYF. Here the CDR3 DNA reads TGCGCCAGCAGCTCAGGAACCGGGACAGGGTGGAACACCATATATTTT. The full variable domain, completed using reference TRBV5-1 and TRBJ1-3, is KAGVTQTPRYLIKTRGQQVTLSCSPISGHRSVSWYQQTPGQGLQFLFEYFSETQRNKGNFPGRFSGRQFSNSRSEMNVSTLELGDSALYLCASSSGTGTGWNTIYFGEGSWLTVV.

The chain uses TRBV19 and TRBJ1-4; 9 bases are shared with TRBD1. The CDR3 is 13 residues long. The germline CDR1 and CDR2 sequences are LNHDA and SQIVND (reference sequence). Germline trimming cut 8 bases from V and 7 bases from J; bases unmatched to any gene: 5. CDR3 in DNA: TGTGCCAGTGGGGGACAGGGTGGTGAAAAACTGTTTTTT. Translated, it gives CASGGQGGEKLFF.